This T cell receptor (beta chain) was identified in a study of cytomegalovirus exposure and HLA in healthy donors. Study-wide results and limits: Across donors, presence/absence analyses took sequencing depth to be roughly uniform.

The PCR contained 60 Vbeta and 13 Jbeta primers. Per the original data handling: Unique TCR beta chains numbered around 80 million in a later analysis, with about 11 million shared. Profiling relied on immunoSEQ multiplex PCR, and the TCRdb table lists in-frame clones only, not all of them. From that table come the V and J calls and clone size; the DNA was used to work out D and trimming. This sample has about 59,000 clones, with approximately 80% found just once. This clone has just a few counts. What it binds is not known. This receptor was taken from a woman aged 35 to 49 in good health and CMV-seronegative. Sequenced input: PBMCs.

The CDR3 coding sequence is TGCGCCAGCAGCTTGGCCGGACAGGGGGCGACCTACGAGCAGTACTTC. As protein: CASSLAGQGATYEQYF. This chain connects TRBV5-1 to TRBJ2-7, with TRBD1 matching over 11 bases. This CDR3 is 16 amino acids long. The V gene end was trimmed by 0 bases and the J gene end by 2 bases; junction bases not matched to a gene: 4. CDR1 SGHRS and CDR2 YFSETQ come from the germline V gene.